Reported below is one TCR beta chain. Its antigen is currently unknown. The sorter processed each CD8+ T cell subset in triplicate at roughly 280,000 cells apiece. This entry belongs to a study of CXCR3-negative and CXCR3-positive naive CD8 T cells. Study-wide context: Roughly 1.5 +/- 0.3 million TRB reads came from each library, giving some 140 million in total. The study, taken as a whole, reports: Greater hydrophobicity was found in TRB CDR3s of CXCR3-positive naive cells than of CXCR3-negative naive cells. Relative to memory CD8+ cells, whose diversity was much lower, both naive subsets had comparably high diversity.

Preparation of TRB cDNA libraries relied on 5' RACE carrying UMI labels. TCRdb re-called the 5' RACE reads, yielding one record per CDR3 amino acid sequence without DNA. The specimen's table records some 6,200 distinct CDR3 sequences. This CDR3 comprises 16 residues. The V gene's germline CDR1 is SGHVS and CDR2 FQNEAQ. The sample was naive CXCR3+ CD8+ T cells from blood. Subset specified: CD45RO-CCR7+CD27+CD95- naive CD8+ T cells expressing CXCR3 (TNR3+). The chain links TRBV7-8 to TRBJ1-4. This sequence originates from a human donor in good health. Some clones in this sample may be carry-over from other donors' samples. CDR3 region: CASSHPPGPESEKLFF. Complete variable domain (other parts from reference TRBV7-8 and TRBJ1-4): GAGVSQSPRYKVAKRGQDVALRCDPISGHVSLFWYQQALGQGPEFLTYFQNEAQLDKSGLPSDRFFAERPEGSVSTLKIQRTQQEDSAVYLCASSHPPGPESEKLFFGSGTQLSVL.